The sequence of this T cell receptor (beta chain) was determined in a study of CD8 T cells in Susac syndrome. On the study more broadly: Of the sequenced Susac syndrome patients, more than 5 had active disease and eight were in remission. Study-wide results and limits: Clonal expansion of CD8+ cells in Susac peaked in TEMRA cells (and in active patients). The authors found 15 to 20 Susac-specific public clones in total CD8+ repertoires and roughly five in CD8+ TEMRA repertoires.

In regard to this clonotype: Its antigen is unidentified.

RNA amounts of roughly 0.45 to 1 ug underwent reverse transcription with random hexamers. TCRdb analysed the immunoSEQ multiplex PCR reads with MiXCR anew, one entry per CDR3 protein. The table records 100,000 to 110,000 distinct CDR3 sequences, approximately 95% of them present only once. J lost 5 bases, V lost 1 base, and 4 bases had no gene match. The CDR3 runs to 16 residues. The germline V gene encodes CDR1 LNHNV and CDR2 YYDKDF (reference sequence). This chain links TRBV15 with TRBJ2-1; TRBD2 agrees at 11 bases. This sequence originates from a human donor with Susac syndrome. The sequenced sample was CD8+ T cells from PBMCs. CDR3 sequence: CATSRGGSGGDNEQFF. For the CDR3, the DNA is TGTGCCACCAGCAGAGGCGGTAGCGGGGGGGACAATGAGCAGTTCTTC.